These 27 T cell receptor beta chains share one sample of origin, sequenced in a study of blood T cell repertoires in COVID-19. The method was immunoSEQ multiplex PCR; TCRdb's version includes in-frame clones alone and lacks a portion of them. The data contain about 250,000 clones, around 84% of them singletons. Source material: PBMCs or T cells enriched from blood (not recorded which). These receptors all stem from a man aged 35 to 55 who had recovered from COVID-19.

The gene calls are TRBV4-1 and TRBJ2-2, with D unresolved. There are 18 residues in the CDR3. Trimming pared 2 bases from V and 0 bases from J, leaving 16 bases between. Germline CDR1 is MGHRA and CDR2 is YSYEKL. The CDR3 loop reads CASSQKPGEAANTGELFF. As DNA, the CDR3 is TGCGCCAGCAGCCAAAAACCCGGCGAGGCCGCGAACACCGGGGAGCTGTTTTTT.

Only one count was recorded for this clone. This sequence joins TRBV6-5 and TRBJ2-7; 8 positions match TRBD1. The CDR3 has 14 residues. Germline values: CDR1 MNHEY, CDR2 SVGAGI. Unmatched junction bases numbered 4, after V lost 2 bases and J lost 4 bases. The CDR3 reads CASSYSRGQYEQYF. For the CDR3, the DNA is TGTGCCAGCAGTTACAGCAGGGGGCAGTACGAGCAGTACTTC.

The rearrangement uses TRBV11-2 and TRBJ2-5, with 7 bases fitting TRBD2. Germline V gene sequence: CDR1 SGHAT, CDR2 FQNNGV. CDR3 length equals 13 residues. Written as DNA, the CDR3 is TGTGCGAGCTGTTGGGGGGGACAAGAGACCCAGTACTTC. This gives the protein CASCWGGQETQYF.

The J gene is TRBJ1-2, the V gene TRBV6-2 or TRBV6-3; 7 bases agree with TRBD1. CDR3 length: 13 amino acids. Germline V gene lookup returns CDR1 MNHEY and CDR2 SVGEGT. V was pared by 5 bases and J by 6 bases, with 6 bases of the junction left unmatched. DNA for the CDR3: TGTGCCAGCAGTGGGGACAGTCTGGATGGCTACACCTTC. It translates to CASSGDSLDGYTF.

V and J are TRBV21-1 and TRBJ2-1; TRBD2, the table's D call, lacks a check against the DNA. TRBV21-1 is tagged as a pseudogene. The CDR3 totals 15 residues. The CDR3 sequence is CASSKGRAPLGEQFF. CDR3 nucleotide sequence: TGTGCCAGCAGCAAAGGGAGGGCGCCGCTGGGGGAGCAGTTCTTC.

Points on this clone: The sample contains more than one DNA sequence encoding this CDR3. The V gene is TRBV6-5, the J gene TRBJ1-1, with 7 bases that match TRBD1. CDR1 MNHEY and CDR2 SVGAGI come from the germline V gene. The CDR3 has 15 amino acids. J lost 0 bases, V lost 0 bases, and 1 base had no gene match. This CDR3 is CASSYSTGMNTEAFF. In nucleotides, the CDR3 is TGTGCCAGCAGTTACTCGACAGGGATGAACACTGAAGCTTTCTTT.

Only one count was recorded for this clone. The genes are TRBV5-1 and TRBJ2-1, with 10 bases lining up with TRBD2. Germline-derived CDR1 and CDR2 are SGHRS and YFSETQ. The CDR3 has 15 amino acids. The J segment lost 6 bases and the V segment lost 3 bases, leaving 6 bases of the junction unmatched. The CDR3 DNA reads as TGCGCCAGCAGCTCCGAGCGGGGGGGCTCCAATGAGCAGTTCTTC. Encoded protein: CASSSERGGSNEQFF.

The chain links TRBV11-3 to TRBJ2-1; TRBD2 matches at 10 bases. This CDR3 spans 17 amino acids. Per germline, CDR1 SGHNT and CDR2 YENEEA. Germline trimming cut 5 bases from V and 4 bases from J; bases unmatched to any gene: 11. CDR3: CASSPTYQRGGYNEQFF. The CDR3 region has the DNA TGTGCCAGCAGCCCCACCTACCAGCGGGGGGGTTACAATGAGCAGTTCTTC.

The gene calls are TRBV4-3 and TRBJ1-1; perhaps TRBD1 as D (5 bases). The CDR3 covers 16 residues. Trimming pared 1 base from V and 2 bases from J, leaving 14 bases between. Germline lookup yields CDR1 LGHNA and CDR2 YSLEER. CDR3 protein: CASSQAGGFGNTEAFF. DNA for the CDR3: TGCGCCAGCAGCCAAGCCGGGGGGTTTGGAAACACTGAAGCTTTCTTT.

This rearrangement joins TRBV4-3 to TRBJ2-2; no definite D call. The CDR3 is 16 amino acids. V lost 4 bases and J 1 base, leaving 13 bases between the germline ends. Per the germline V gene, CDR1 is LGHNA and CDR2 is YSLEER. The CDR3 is CASSLLWAGNTGELFF. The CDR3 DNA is TGCGCCAGCAGCCTATTATGGGCAGGGAACACCGGGGAGCTGTTTTTT.

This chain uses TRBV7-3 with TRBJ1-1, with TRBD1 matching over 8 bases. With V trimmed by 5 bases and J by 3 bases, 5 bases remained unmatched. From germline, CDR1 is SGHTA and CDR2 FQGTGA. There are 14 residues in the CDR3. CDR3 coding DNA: TGTGCCAGCAGCACCGGACAGGGTCACACTGAAGCTTTCTTT. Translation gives CASSTGQGHTEAFF.

The DNA of the CDR3 is TGCGCCAGCCGACACTGGGGGCCGAACACTGAAGCTTTCTTT. It codes for CASRHWGPNTEAFF. This chain joins TRBV5-1 and TRBJ1-1; a possible D gene is TRBD1 (6 bases). Looked up from germline, CDR1 is SGHRS and CDR2 is YFSETQ. This CDR3 is built from 14 residues. V lost 7 bases to trimming and J lost 1 base, with 14 bases between them.

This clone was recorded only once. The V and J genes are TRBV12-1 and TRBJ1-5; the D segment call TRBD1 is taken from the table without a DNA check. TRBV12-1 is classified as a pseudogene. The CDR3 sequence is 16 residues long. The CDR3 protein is CASSSIPTGSNQPQHF. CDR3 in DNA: TGTGCCAGCAGCTCGATACCAACAGGGAGCAATCAGCCCCAGCATTTT.

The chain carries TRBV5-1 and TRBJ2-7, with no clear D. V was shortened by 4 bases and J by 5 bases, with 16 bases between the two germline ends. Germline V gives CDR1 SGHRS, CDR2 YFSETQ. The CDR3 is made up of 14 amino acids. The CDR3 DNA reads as TGCGCCAGCAGCCTAAGACACTCAACGGACGAGCAGTACTTC. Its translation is CASSLRHSTDEQYF.

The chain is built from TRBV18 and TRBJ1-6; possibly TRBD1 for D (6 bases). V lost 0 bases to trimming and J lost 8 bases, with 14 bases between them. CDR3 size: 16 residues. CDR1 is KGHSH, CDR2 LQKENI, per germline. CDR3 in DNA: TGTGCCAGCTCACCACCCGGGACACTCGGACATTCACCCCTCCACTTT. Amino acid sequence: CASSPPGTLGHSPLHF.

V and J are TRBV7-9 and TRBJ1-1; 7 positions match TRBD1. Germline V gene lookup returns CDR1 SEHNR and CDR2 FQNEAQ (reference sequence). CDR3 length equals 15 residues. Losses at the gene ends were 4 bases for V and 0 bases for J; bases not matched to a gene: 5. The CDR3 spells CASSSRTGMNTEAFF. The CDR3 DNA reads TGTGCCAGCAGCTCAAGGACAGGCATGAACACTGAAGCTTTCTTT. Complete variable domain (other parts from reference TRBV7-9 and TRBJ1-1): DTGVSQNPRHKITKRGQNVTFRCDPISEHNRLYWYRQTLGQGPEFLTYFQNEAQLEKSRLLSDRFSAERPKGSFSTLEIQRTEQGDSAMYLCASSSRTGMNTEAFFGQGTRLTVV.

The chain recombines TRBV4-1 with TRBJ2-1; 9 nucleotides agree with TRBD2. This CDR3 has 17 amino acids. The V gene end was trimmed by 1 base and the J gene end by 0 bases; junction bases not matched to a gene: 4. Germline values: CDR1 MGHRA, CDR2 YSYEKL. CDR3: CASSQVISGGSYNEQFF. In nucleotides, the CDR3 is TGCGCCAGCAGCCAAGTTATTAGCGGGGGCTCCTACAATGAGCAGTTCTTC.

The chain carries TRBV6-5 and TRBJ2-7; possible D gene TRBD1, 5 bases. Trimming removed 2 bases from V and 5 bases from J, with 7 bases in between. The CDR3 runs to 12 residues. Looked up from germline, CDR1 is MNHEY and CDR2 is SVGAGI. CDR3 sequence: CASSYQGNEQYF. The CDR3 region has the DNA TGTGCCAGCAGTTACCAGGGTAACGAGCAGTACTTC.

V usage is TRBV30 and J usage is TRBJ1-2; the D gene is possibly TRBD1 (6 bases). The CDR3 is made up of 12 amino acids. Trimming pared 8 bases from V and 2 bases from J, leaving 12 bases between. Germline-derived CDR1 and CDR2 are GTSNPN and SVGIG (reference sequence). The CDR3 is CAQGTGNYGYTF. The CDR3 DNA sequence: TGTGCCCAGGGGACGGGGAACTATGGCTACACCTTC. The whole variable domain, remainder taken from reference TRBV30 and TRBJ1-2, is SQTIHQWPATLVQPVGSPLSLECTVEGTSNPNLYWYRQAAGRGLQLLFYSVGIGQISSEVPQNLSASRPQDRQFILSSKKLLLSDSGFYLCAQGTGNYGYTFGSGTRLTVV.

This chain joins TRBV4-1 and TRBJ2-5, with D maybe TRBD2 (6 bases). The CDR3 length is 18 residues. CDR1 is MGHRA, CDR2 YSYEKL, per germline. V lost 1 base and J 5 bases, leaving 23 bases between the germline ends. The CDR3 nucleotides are TGCGCCAGCAGCCAAGTCCCGCTGCTTGGGGGGTCGGGGGAGACCCAGTACTTC. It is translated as CASSQVPLLGGSGETQYF.

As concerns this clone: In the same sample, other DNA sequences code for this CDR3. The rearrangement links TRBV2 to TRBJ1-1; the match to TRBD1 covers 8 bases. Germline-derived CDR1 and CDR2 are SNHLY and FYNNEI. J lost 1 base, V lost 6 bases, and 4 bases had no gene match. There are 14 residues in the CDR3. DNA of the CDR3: TGTGCCAGCAGCCCCGGACAGGGGAACACTGAAGCTTTCTTT. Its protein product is CASSPGQGNTEAFF.

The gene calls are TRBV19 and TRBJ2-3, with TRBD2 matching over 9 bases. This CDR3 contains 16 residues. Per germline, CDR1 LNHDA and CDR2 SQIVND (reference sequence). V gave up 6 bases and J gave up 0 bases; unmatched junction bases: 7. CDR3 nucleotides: TGTGCCAGTAGATCCTTAGCGGGAGTTAGCACAGATACGCAGTATTTT. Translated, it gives CASRSLAGVSTDTQYF.

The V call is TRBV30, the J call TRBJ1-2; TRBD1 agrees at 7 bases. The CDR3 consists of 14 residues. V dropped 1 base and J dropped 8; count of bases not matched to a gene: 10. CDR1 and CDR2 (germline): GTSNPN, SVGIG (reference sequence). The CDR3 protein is CAWSGTGELLGYTF. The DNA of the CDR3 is TGTGCCTGGAGTGGGACAGGAGAACTTCTGGGCTACACCTTC.

CDR3 amino acids: CASRGTGYGYTF. CDR3 in DNA: TGTGCCAGCCGCGGGACAGGCTATGGCTACACCTTC. This chain links TRBV6-4 with TRBJ1-2, with 8 bases matching TRBD1. V was clipped by 8 bases and J by 4 bases; unmatched bases: 3. Germline lookup yields CDR1 MRHNA and CDR2 SNTAGT. The CDR3 has 12 amino acids.

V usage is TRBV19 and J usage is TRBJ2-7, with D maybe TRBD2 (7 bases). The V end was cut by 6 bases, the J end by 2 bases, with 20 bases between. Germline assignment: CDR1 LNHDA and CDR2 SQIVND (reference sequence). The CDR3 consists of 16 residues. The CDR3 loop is CASSPGEGWGTYEQYF. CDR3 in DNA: TGTGCCAGTAGCCCAGGGGAGGGGTGGGGGACCTACGAGCAGTACTTC.

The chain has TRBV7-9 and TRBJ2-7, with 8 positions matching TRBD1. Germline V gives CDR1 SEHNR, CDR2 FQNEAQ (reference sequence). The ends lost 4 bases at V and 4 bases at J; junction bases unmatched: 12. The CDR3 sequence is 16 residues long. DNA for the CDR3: TGTGCCAGCAGCTCGACAGGGGAGGACTACCGATACGAGCAGTACTTC. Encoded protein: CASSSTGEDYRYEQYF.

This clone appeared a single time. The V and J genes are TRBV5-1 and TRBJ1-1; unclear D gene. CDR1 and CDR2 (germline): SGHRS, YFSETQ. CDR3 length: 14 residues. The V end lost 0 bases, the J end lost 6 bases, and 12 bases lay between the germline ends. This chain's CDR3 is CASSLGSSQAEAFF. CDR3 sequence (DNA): TGCGCCAGCAGCTTGGGGTCGTCCCAGGCTGAAGCTTTCTTT. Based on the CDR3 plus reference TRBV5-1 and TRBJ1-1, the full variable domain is KAGVTQTPRYLIKTRGQQVTLSCSPISGHRSVSWYQQTPGQGLQFLFEYFSETQRNKGNFPGRFSGRQFSNSRSEMNVSTLELGDSALYLCASSLGSSQAEAFFGQGTRLTVV.